The sequence of this T cell receptor beta chain was determined in a study of blood T cell repertoires in COVID-19. Study context: Acute and convalescent COVID-19 samples came from the United States, Italy and Spain. The cDNA or gDNA used as material had been derived from T cells, B-cell-depleted T cells, or PBMCs.

Per the authors' pipeline: Amplification of reference gene primers was used by the study to estimate nucleated cell counts. Clones were sequenced by immunoSEQ multiplex PCR, and TCRdb holds only the in-frame ones, with some missing. Clonal size and the V and J genes are those of that table, whereas D and trimming came from the DNA. The sample lists approximately 150,000 clones, around 84% occurring once. Per germline, CDR1 MDHEN and CDR2 SYDVKM. The CDR3 is made up of 14 amino acids. Trimming cost V 3 bases and J 0 bases, with 6 bases left between them. V usage is TRBV28 and J usage is TRBJ1-5; D gene uncertain. This TCR derives from a human donor in a cohort sampled during active COVID-19. Sequencing was performed on peripheral blood. This chain's CDR3 is CASSFYVSNQPQHF. The CDR3, as DNA: TGTGCCAGCAGTTTTTATGTTAGCAATCAGCCCCAGCATTTT.